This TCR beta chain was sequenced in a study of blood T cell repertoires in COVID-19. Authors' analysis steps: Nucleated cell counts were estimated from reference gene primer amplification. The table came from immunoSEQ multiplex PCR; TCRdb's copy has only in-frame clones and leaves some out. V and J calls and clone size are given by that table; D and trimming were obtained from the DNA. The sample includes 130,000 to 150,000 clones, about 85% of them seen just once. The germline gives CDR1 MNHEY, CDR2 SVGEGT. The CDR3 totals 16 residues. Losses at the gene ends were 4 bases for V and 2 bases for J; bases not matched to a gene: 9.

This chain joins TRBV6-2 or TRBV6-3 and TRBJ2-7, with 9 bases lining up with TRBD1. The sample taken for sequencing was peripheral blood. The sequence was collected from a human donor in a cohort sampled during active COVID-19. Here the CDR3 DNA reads TGTGCCAGCAGTTCGGGACAGGGTTCGAGGACCTACGAGCAGTACTTC. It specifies CASSSGQGSRTYEQYF.